Included here is one T cell receptor (beta chain) sequence, with context. In its sample, this clone was seen a few times. It has no known antigen specificity. No much larger clone exists at a distance of one base, and base qualities are not known. The sample comes from a study of cytomegalovirus exposure and HLA in healthy donors (dated by TCRdb to about 2017). With regard to the full study: In an earlier analysis of about 560 of the donors, 250 to 350 Gb of sequence data and 100 million or so unique TCR beta sequences from about 190 million T cells were reported. Approximately 300 gigabases of sequencing data and roughly 81 million unique TCR sequences made up an early release that covered under 750 HLA-typed donors. Of the approximately 400 genotyped donors, about 80% fell in the genetic ancestry cluster associated with self-reported Caucasian donors. The study aimed to test whether signatures of past pathogen exposure could be identified by cataloging public T cell receptors. The study profiled the T cell repertoires of about 640 subjects by immunosequencing and related them to cytomegalovirus serostatus. In addition to the first cohort of roughly 700 subjects, a separate validation cohort of approximately 120 different subjects was used. To predict cytomegalovirus infection status, the study combined high-throughput TCR immunosequencing, statistical association of individual TCRs with disease status, and machine learning. To study patterns of TCR occurrence, a later analysis re-analyzed previously published TCR beta repertoires from 666 donors and added high-resolution HLA genotyping. Rather than drawing on any new phenotypic data, the later analysis identified candidate immune exposures from TCR beta sequences and the way those sequences occurred across donors. In an earlier analysis of 587 of the donors, high-throughput TCR beta sequencing was used to judge whether each TCR beta V gene segment behaved as functional or pseudogenic. Donor age, sex, ethnicity and CMV serostatus were compiled together with the repertoire data. Genome-wide SNP genotypes for about 60% of the roughly 670 donors were used in a later genetic analysis, which treated that subset as a discovery cohort. All discovery cohort repertoires had been generated using a single sequencing platform. HLA typing included class I and class II loci at four-digit resolution. Typing coverage differed by locus: A, B, C, DRB1 and DQB1 were typed in about 620-630 donors, DQA1 in approximately 520, DPA1 in some 610, and DPB1 in roughly 470. Several DR-DQ haplotypes were handled as single units for association and clustering because linkage in the cohort was strong. Among 300 to 500 genotyped donors of the cohort, an average of approximately 240,000 unique TCR beta nucleotide sequences was sequenced per donor, of which about 19% were non-productive. Study-wide conclusions, independent of this receptor: In a later analysis, 16,951 TCR beta sequences were associated with specific HLA alleles at a false discovery rate of 0.05. The only immune exposure information available for the cohort was CMV serostatus. A few of the identified cytomegalovirus-associated TCR beta chains were confirmed in vitro to be specific for cytomegalovirus antigens. The classifier was reported to diagnose cytomegalovirus status with high specificity and sensitivity in both the original and validation cohorts. A further reported finding was that TCR beta sequences accurately predicted the HLA-A and HLA-B alleles for most subjects in the first cohort. Presence/absence analyses assumed roughly uniform sequencing depth across donors, an assumption that may not hold. In a later analysis, the rate of TCR association differed among HLA loci, with DRB1 alleles having the most associated TCRs and HLA-C alleles having the fewest. Because the 87-base-pair reads could not distinguish some IMGT-functional V segments, including TRBV6-2 and TRBV6-3, those segments were excluded. This cohort had only TCR beta chains sequenced, and the lack of alpha or paired-chain data limited which features could be detected. In a later analysis, most CMV-associated TCR beta chains were found to appear HLA-restricted, with HLA associations seemingly driven largely by CMV exposure. In an earlier analysis of roughly 500 of the donors, most TCR beta V segments appeared in productive rearrangements about 90% or about 30% of the time, broadly matching IMGT annotations. Across donors, most TCR sequences were observed very rarely, whereas some public TCRs were present in many individuals. The earlier analysis of some 540 of the donors excluded approximately 17 rarely observed V segments, including chromosome 9 orphons, because counts were too low. The authors suggested that the approach could potentially be generalized to other disease states and immunological phenotypes. HLA typing was unavailable for some donors at each locus, so association tests used only the typed subset. The study gave a list of 150 to 200 TCR beta chains associated with cytomegalovirus. A group of highly shared sequence variants was considered likely to be a technical artifact of the sequencing pipeline. According to a later analysis, parvovirus B19, influenza, CMV and Epstein-Barr virus appeared linked to several top co-occurrence clusters. Compared with equally common non-associated chains, HLA-associated TCR beta chains in a later analysis were more clonally expanded and had lower generation probabilities. When HLA alleles, especially DR and DQ, strongly co-occurred, TCR associations were difficult to assign to individual alleles. V-gene and J-gene trimming of TCR beta chains was associated with a missense DCLRE1C variant in a later genetic analysis, and the association was replicated in an independent cohort. Linkage disequilibrium might explain the correlated functional status among segregating V segments, but an unknown experimental factor could not be ruled out. Compared with the roughly 720-donor mean, donors in an Asian-associated ancestry cluster had fewer N-insertions in productive TCRs, according to a later genetic analysis.

In total, roughly 710 healthy bone marrow donors made up the cohort. At the time of sampling, all cohort members were nominally healthy, though unrecorded immune exposures were likely present. The donor was CMV seropositive and belonged to the group of 250 to 350 seropositive cohort members. Each donor provided a peripheral blood sample, and peripheral blood mononuclear cells were used for TCR beta sequencing. Genomic DNA extraction from the blood cell samples was performed with the Qiagen DNeasy Blood Extraction Kit. CDR1 and CDR2 are drawn from the germline V gene: MNHEY, SVGAGI. V was cut back by 6 bases and J by 4 bases, leaving a gap of 16 bases between them. From its cysteine to its phenylalanine, the CDR3 spans 15 amino acids. Only the CDR3 region is kept as DNA, spanning 45 bases read in frame from base 1. Library preparation was by the immunoSEQ multiplex PCR assay. For the multiplex PCR, a mixture combining 60 forward primers for TCR Vbeta segments and 13 reverse primers for TCR Jbeta segments was used. The CDR3 region of rearranged TCR beta genes was amplified from genomic DNA by a multiplex PCR assay. The amplified TCR beta libraries were sequenced on the Illumina HiSeq System as 87-base-pair reads. In the original analysis: In a later analysis, around 80 million unique TCR beta chains were counted across the 666 repertoires, and roughly 9.9 million of these chains were shared by at least two donors. Raw reads were error-corrected and collapsed into unique sequences with a nearest-neighbor algorithm that merged closely related sequences to remove PCR and sequencing errors. To assign V, D and J gene segments, CDR3 sequences were aligned to IMGT reference sequences. For a sequence to be retained, at least a six-nucleotide match to both a V gene segment and a J gene segment was required. Rearrangements were classified as productive when the CDR3 lacked stop codons and remained in frame with V and J, and all other rearrangements were classified as non-productive. CDR3 was defined according to IMGT convention as the region running from the second conserved V-encoded cysteine to the conserved J-encoded phenylalanine. Sequences without an unambiguous match to a single V gene segment were excluded from the earlier analysis of over 500 of the donors. An earlier analysis of fewer than 750 of the donors called V segments functional above 56.7% productive rearrangements and segregating when the between-donor standard deviation exceeded 5%. To diagnose cytomegalovirus status from the catalog of TCR beta chain sequences, a statistical classification framework was built. In a later analysis, V and J genes were assigned by comparing TCR nucleotide sequences against IMGT/GENE-DB human TR gene sequences. Using the TCRdist pipeline, a later analysis assigned CDR3 sequences along with most-parsimonious VDJ recombination scenarios. In a later analysis, each TCR beta chain was defined by its CDR3 amino acid sequence together with its V-gene family, and reads without a unique V-gene family were excluded. As a way to deal with suspected cross-contamination and a sequencing artifact, a later analysis dropped under 600 nucleotide sequences that were highly shared and had low generation probability. For each public chain, a later analysis derived a clonal expansion index from normalized ranks of inferred template counts within each repertoire. Generation probabilities in a later analysis came from a VDJ recombination model fitted to out-of-frame rearrangements, and those results were checked against IGoR. A later analysis scored TCR-TCR, TCR-HLA and TCR-CMV co-occurrence with hypergeometric tests, applying a repertoire-size bias correction to TCR pairs. In a later analysis, false discovery rates were estimated by permuting HLA or CMV assignments 20 times. In a later analysis, co-occurring TCRs were grouped with DBSCAN, and TCRdist sequence similarity was added when clustering was performed within HLA-allele-positive subsets. Repertoires with fewer than 30,000 or more than 120,000 public chains, plus five repertoires with anomalous nucleotide sharing, were excluded from co-occurrence clustering. TCRdb limited this immuneACCESS table to in-frame rearrangements with V and J called. A share of clones is missing; checked studies link under half to unresolved V genes, and the rest is unexplained. The DNA was the basis for D and trimming; V, J and clone size are from that table. For this sample there are around 90,000 clones; approximately 60% appear just once. Clones ranked in the top ten supply about 5% of the sample.

This chain is built from TRBV6-5 and TRBJ1-3; matching of 5 bases hints at TRBD1 as the D gene. Sequencing used PBMCs. This receptor was identified in a woman in her 30s in good health and CMV-seropositive. The CDR3 region reads CASRGRGSLGNTIYF. The sequenced DNA is TGTGCCAGCAGAGGAAGGGGTTCGCTCGGAAACACCATATATTTT.